This TCR beta chain derives from a study of T cell repertoires in cytomegalovirus infection. The CDR3 spans 16 residues. CDR1 and CDR2 (germline): SGHTS, YDEGEE. The V gene lost 0 bases and the J gene lost 6 bases, with 16 bases spanning the gap. TCRdb reprocessed the reads with MiXCR, giving one entry per CDR3 protein. The table has 700,000 to 850,000 distinct CDR3 sequences, roughly 33% seen once. This clonotype has more than one count but fewer than ten. The antigen remains unidentified. Sequencing used cultured CD8+ T cells from PBMCs, obtained from culture after CMV antigen stimulation. This TCR was recovered from a human donor in good health (CMV status not recorded). Some clones in this sample may be carry-over from other donors' samples. The chain uses TRBV5-8 and TRBJ1-5; D is unclear. The CDR3 protein is CASSLARMGMGQPQHF. For the CDR3, the DNA is TGTGCCAGCAGCTTGGCCAGGATGGGAATGGGTCAGCCCCAGCATTTT.